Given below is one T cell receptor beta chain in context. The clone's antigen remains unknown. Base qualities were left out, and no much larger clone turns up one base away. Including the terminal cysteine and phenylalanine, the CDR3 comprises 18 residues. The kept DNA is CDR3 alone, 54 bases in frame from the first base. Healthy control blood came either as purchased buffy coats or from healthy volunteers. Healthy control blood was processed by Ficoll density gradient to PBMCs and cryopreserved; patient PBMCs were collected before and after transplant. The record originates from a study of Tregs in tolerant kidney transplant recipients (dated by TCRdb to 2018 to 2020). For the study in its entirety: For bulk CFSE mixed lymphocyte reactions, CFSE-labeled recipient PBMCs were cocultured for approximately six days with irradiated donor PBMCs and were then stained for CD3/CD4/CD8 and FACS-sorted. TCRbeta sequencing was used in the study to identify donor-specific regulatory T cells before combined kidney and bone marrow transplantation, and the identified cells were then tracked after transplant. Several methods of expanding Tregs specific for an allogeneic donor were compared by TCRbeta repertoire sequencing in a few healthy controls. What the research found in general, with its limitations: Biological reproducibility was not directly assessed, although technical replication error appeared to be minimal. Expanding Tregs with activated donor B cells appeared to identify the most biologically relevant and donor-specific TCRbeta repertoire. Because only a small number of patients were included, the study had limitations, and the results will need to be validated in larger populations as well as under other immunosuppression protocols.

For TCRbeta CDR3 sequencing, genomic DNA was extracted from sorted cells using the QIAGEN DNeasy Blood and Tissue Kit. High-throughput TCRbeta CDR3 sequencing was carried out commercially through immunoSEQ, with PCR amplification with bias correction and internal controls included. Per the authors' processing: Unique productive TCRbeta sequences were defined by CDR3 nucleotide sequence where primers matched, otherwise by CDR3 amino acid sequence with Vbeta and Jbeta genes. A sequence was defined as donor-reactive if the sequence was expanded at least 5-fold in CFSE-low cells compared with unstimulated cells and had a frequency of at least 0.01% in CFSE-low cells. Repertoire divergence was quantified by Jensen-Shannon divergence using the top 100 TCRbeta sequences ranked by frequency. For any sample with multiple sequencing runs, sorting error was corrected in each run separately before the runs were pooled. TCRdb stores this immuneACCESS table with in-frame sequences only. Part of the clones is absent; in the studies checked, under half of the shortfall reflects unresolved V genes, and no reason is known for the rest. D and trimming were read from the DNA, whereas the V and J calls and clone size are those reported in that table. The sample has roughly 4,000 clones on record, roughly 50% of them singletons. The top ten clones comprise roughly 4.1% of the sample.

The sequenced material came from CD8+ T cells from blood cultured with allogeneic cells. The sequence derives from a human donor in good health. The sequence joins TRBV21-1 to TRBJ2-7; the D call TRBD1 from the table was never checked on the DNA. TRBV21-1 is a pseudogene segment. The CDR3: CASSTRDRDEGLSYEQYF. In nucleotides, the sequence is TGTGCCAGCAGCACCCGGGACAGGGACGAAGGACTTTCCTACGAGCAGTACTTC.